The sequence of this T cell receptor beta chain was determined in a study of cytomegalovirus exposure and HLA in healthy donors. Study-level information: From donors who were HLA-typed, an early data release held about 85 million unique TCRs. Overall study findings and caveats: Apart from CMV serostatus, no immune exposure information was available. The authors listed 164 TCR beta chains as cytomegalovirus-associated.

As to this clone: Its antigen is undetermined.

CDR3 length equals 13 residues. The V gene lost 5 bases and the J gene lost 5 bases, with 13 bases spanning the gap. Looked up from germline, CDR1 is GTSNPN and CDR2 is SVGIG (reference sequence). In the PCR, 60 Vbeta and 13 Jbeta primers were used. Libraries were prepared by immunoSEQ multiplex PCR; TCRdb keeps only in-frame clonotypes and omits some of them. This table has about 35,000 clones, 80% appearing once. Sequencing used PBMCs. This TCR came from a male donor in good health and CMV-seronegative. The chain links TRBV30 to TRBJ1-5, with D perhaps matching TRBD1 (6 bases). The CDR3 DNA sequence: TGTGCCTGGGGGGGGGCAACGGATCAGCCCCAGCATTTT. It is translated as CAWGGATDQPQHF.